The 28 T cell receptor beta chains below all came from one sample that was sequenced in a study of T-cell memory formation after mild COVID-19. Using its own MiXCR run on the 5' RACE reads, TCRdb lists one record per CDR3 protein. The table has 200,000 to 250,000 distinct CDR3 sequences, over 9% seen once. Specimen: PBMCs or a T cell subset sorted from them (not recorded which). The receptor source for this set is a man aged 18-30 years who had mild COVID-19 (a few samples of this study predate the infection). Cell type and time point are not known.

This clonotype was detected ten times or more. The chain has TRBV20-1 and TRBJ2-7; D tentatively reads TRBD1 or TRBD2 (5 bases each). Between the trimmed V and J ends, which lost 6 bases and 5 bases, there was a span of 14 bases. Germline V gives CDR1 DFQATT, CDR2 SNEGSKA (reference sequence). The CDR3 totals 12 residues. CDR3 in DNA: TGCAGTGCGCCGAGGGACGGACACGAGCAGTACTTC. It yields the protein CSAPRDGHEQYF.

This chain uses TRBV5-1 with TRBJ2-5, with D possibly TRBD2 on 6 matching bases. Trimming stripped 4 bases from V and 4 bases from J, with 14 bases between. Germline CDR1 is SGHRS and CDR2 is YFSETQ. The CDR3 sequence is 14 residues long. The CDR3 is CASSPRLGGETQYF. For the CDR3, the DNA is TGCGCCAGCAGCCCGCGACTAGGCGGAGAGACCCAGTACTTC.

This clonotype was seen many times. The chain uses TRBV12-3 or TRBV12-4 and TRBJ1-1; D ambiguous. The CDR3 runs to 14 residues. V gave up 2 bases and J gave up 0 bases, with 7 bases separating them. The CDR3 loop is CASSLRVLNTEAFF. The CDR3, as DNA: TGTGCCAGCAGTTTAAGGGTCTTGAACACTGAAGCTTTCTTT.

This clonotype was seen at least ten times. The CDR3 bases are TGTGCCAGCAGTTACTCCGCAGGGGACAGTACACCGAACTATGGCTACACCTTC. Translating gives CASSYSAGDSTPNYGYTF. This chain uses TRBV6-2 or TRBV6-3 with TRBJ1-2; 7 bases agree with TRBD1. The germline V gene encodes CDR1 MNHEY and CDR2 SVGEGT. The CDR3 extends over 18 amino acids. V shed 0 bases, J shed 2 bases, and the junction held 12 bases outside the gene matches.

A few counts support this clonotype. The chain uses TRBV6-5 and TRBJ1-1, with unresolved D. CDR3 size: 15 residues. Germline assignment: CDR1 MNHEY and CDR2 SVGAGI. V was pared by 0 bases and J by 0 bases, with 8 bases between. The CDR3 DNA follows: TGTGCCAGCAGTTACTCGAGGCAGATGAACACTGAAGCTTTCTTT. Protein sequence: CASSYSRQMNTEAFF.

V usage is TRBV7-3 and J usage is TRBJ2-3, with 11 bases matching TRBD2. This CDR3 comprises 19 residues. V was clipped by 0 bases and J by 0 bases; unmatched bases: 8. Germline assignment: CDR1 SGHTA and CDR2 FQGTGA. The CDR3 reads CASSLTGVAGGLSTDTQYF. The CDR3, as DNA: TGTGCCAGCAGCTTAACAGGAGTAGCGGGGGGGTTAAGCACAGATACGCAGTATTTT.

This clonotype was recorded many times. The rearrangement joins TRBV11-2 to TRBJ2-7, with 7 nucleotides matching TRBD2. Germline trimming cut 5 bases from V and 0 bases from J; bases unmatched to any gene: 7. CDR1 and CDR2 from the germline V gene are SGHAT and FQNNGV. The CDR3 is made up of 15 amino acids. DNA of the CDR3: TGTGCCAGCAGCCGCGGGGGTAGCACCTCCTACGAGCAGTACGTC. Its protein is CASSRGGSTSYEQYV.

The chain is built from TRBV7-2 and TRBJ1-2, with D possibly being TRBD1 (6 bases). The CDR3 length is 16 residues. Germline CDR1 is SGHTA and CDR2 is FQGNSA. Trimming cost V 4 bases and J 0 bases, with 15 bases left between them. CDR3 in amino acids: CASSYRTGPPNYGYTF. The CDR3 DNA sequence: TGTGCCAGCAGCTATCGAACAGGGCCCCCTAACTATGGCTACACCTTC.

The genes are TRBV4-3 and TRBJ2-3, with D uncertain. CDR3 length: 19 amino acids. CDR1 and CDR2 from the germline V gene are LGHNA and YSLEER. V was trimmed by 0 bases and J by 4 bases, leaving 23 bases between them. The CDR3: CASSQDGLGLTSSPDTQYF. The CDR3 region has the DNA TGCGCCAGCAGCCAAGATGGCCTGGGCCTGACTTCGTCCCCAGATACGCAGTATTTT.

At least ten counts were recorded for this clonotype. This chain connects TRBV24-1 to TRBJ2-5, with 7 bases aligning to TRBD1. This CDR3 has 15 amino acids. Germline CDR1 is KGHDR and CDR2 is SFDVKD. J was trimmed by 4 bases and V by 7 bases; bases with no gene match: 11. The CDR3 DNA is TGTGCCACCAGCGGGATAGGGACAGCACGAGAGACCCAGTACTTC. Its protein is CATSGIGTARETQYF.

This clonotype was seen many times. V usage is TRBV7-8 and J usage is TRBJ1-5; a possible D gene is TRBD1 (5 bases). Trimming left V 3 bases short and J 4 bases short, with 13 bases between. The CDR3 runs to 15 residues. The germline gives CDR1 SGHVS, CDR2 FQNEAQ. CDR3 loop: CASSFGAWGNQPQHF. CDR3 in DNA: TGTGCCAGCAGCTTCGGGGCGTGGGGAAATCAGCCCCAGCATTTT.

This clonotype has a handful of counts. The chain links TRBV7-9 to TRBJ1-6, with D perhaps matching TRBD1 (5 bases). V was cut by 2 bases and J by 7 bases, with 12 bases left in between. The CDR3 runs 15 residues. Germline V gene lookup returns CDR1 SEHNR and CDR2 FQNEAQ (reference sequence). CDR3 nucleotides: TGTGCCAGCAGCTTAACCAGGGTTGGGAATTCACCCCTCCACTTT. Residues: CASSLTRVGNSPLHF. The variable domain in full, with the rest retrieved from reference TRBV7-9 and TRBJ1-6, is DTGVSQNPRHKITKRGQNVTFRCDPISEHNRLYWYRQTLGQGPEFLTYFQNEAQLEKSRLLSDRFSAERPKGSFSTLEIQRTEQGDSAMYLCASSLTRVGNSPLHFGNGTRLTVT.

This clonotype was recorded a few times. The chain recombines TRBV12-3 or TRBV12-4 with TRBJ2-7; D is unclear. This CDR3 spans 15 amino acids. Trimming left V 6 bases short and J 0 bases short, with 15 bases between. The CDR3: CASSATRTSSYEQYF. The CDR3 coding sequence is TGTGCCAGCAGCGCAACACGAACCAGCTCCTACGAGCAGTACTTC.

The count of this clonotype is one. This sequence joins TRBV7-8 and TRBJ2-3; no firm D call. Germline-derived CDR1 and CDR2 are SGHVS and FQNEAQ. This CDR3 region has 16 residues. The V and J ends lost 0 bases and 6 bases respectively, with 16 bases between them. The CDR3 here is CASSLAARVSSDTQYF. CDR3 coding DNA: TGTGCCAGCAGCTTAGCAGCCCGAGTGAGTAGTGATACGCAGTATTTT.

This clonotype has more than one count but fewer than ten. The chain joins TRBV20-1 to TRBJ2-1, with 8 bases matching TRBD1. This CDR3 comprises 14 residues. The germline V gene has CDR1 DFQATT and CDR2 SNEGSKA (reference sequence). After removal of 2 bases from V and 1 base from J, the junction contained 1 base not matched to a gene. CDR3 DNA sequence: TGCAGTGCTAGAACAGGGGGGTCCTACAATGAGCAGTTCTTC. It codes for CSARTGGSYNEQFF.

A few counts support this clonotype. The chain couples TRBV2 to TRBJ2-5, with 14 positions matching TRBD2. This CDR3 contains 18 residues. Germline assignment: CDR1 SNHLY and CDR2 FYNNEI. V lost 4 bases and J lost 2; bases outside the gene matches: 9. CDR3 protein: CASSVSGLAGGGQETQYF. The CDR3 region has the DNA TGTGCCAGCAGTGTTTCCGGACTAGCGGGGGGAGGTCAAGAGACCCAGTACTTC.

This clonotype was found a few times. CDR3 residues: CASASQAAVYGYTF. CDR3 DNA: TGTGCCAGTGCATCGCAGGCAGCTGTCTATGGCTACACCTTC. The chain is built from TRBV19 and TRBJ1-2; no reliable D call. This CDR3 has 14 residues. Per germline, CDR1 LNHDA and CDR2 SQIVND (reference sequence). V was cut by 8 bases and J by 4 bases, with 17 bases left in between.

The sample holds a few counts of this clonotype. The rearrangement uses TRBV19 and TRBJ1-2; TRBD1 aligns across 7 bases. Trimming cost V 5 bases and J 0 bases; bases outside gene matches: 12. The germline V gene has CDR1 LNHDA and CDR2 SQIVND (reference sequence). This CDR3 spans 17 amino acids. CDR3 nucleotide sequence: TGTGCCAGTAGTGAACAGGGGCCCTTTTCCTCTAACTATGGCTACACCTTC. Amino acid sequence: CASSEQGPFSSNYGYTF.

This clonotype was observed a handful of times. This chain connects TRBV19 to TRBJ2-4; 9 bases map to TRBD2. The CDR3 spans 14 residues. The V gene end was trimmed by 6 bases and the J gene end by 6 bases; junction bases not matched to a gene: 6. The germline V gene encodes CDR1 LNHDA and CDR2 SQIVND (reference sequence). CDR3 protein: CASRNSGGGNIQYF. In DNA form, the CDR3 reads TGTGCCAGTAGAAATAGCGGGGGAGGAAACATTCAGTACTTC.

This clonotype was seen ten or more times. The chain couples TRBV7-2 to TRBJ2-3; D perhaps matches TRBD2 (5 bases). The CDR3 is 13 residues long. Between the trimmed V and J ends, which lost 5 bases and 6 bases, there was a span of 12 bases. Germline-derived CDR1 and CDR2 are SGHTA and FQGNSA. CDR3 bases: TGTGCCAGCAGCGGCGGTCCGGGGGATACGCAGTATTTT. Residues: CASSGGPGDTQYF.

This clonotype was detected a few times. The chain carries TRBV7-9 and TRBJ2-3, with 7 bases identical to TRBD2. Losses at the gene ends were 0 bases for V and 0 bases for J; bases not matched to a gene: 9. Germline assignment: CDR1 SEHNR and CDR2 FQNEAQ (reference sequence). CDR3 length equals 18 residues. The CDR3: CASSLARAGDGSTDTQYF. In DNA, the CDR3 is TGTGCCAGCAGCTTAGCCAGGGCGGGGGACGGTAGCACAGATACGCAGTATTTT.

This clonotype turned up a few times. The chain joins TRBV9 to TRBJ1-3; D gene uncertain. Trimming removed 2 bases from V and 0 bases from J, with 6 bases in between. The germline CDR1 and CDR2 sequences are SGDLS and YYNGEE. This CDR3 has 14 amino acids. The CDR3: CASSVGNSGNTIYF. DNA of the CDR3: TGTGCCAGCAGCGTGGGTAACTCTGGAAACACCATATATTTT.

This clonotype showed up many times. The CDR3 sequence is CASSSSLAGVYNEQFF. CDR3 nucleotides: TGCGCCAGCAGCTCCTCCCTAGCGGGGGTATACAATGAGCAGTTCTTC. This chain connects TRBV5-1 to TRBJ2-1, with TRBD2 identical over 10 bases. Trimming took 3 bases from V and 4 from J; bases not matched to a gene: 7. The CDR3 has 16 residues. The germline V gene has CDR1 SGHRS and CDR2 YFSETQ.

The V gene is TRBV18, the J gene TRBJ1-1; D remains unclear. V dropped 3 bases and J dropped 0 bases, with 8 bases sitting between them. Germline lookup yields CDR1 KGHSH and CDR2 LQKENI. The CDR3 consists of 14 residues. The CDR3 nucleotides read TGTGCCAGCTCACCGGTAGAGATGAACACTGAAGCTTTCTTT. Its protein product is CASSPVEMNTEAFF.

There are many counts of this clonotype. The chain uses TRBV7-2 and TRBJ2-3; TRBD1 might be the D (7 bases). Trimming left V 7 bases short and J 0 bases short, with 14 bases between. The CDR3 runs 15 residues. Germline assignment: CDR1 SGHTA and CDR2 FQGNSA. This CDR3 is CASTPGGPSTDTQYF. CDR3 coding DNA: TGTGCCAGCACCCCAGGGGGGCCCAGCACAGATACGCAGTATTTT.

This clonotype was counted ten times or more. J is TRBJ1-5 and V is TRBV5-5, with D hard to call. V dropped 1 base and J dropped 1 base, with 3 bases sitting between them. The length of the CDR3 is 13 residues. Germline loops: CDR1 SGHKS, CDR2 YYEKEE (reference sequence). The CDR3 region is CASSLMSNQPQHF. The CDR3 DNA reads TGTGCCAGCAGCTTGATGAGCAATCAGCCCCAGCATTTT.

This sequence joins TRBV18 and TRBJ2-3, with 9 bases identical to TRBD1. V lost 3 bases to trimming and J lost 3 bases; unmatched junction nucleotides: 4. CDR3 length: 15 amino acids. Germline V lookup: CDR1 KGHSH, CDR2 LQKENI. Written as DNA, the CDR3 is TGTGCCAGCTCACCCGGGACAGGGAGGACAGATACGCAGTATTTT. Translated: CASSPGTGRTDTQYF.

The rearrangement joins TRBV6-1 to TRBJ1-3; D remains unclear. Germline CDR1 is MNHNS and CDR2 is SASEGT. The CDR3 contains 15 residues. Trimming shortened V by 4 bases and J by 0 bases, and 10 bases separated the two germline ends. This CDR3 is CASSGGVLSGNTIYF. The CDR3 DNA follows: TGTGCCAGCAGTGGGGGAGTCCTCTCTGGAAACACCATATATTTT.